The TCR beta chain described here comes from a study of blood T cell repertoires in COVID-19. As for the study in general: Acute and convalescent COVID-19 specimens originated in the United States, Italy and Spain. Sample material is recorded as cDNA or gDNA derived from T cells, B-cell-depleted T cells, or PBMCs.

Under the authors' procedure: Reference gene primers were amplified, and this amplification served to estimate nucleated cell counts. The repertoire was sequenced with immunoSEQ multiplex PCR; TCRdb's copy has only in-frame clones and lacks some. That table gives V, J and clone size, and the DNA gave D and trimming. The table includes 85,000 to 90,000 clones, around 86% detected once. The V end was cut by 0 bases, the J end by 3 bases, with 7 bases between. CDR1 is SGHDT and CDR2 is YYEEEE in the germline V gene. This CDR3 comprises 14 residues. Source material: peripheral blood. The sequence was obtained from a human donor in a cohort sampled during active COVID-19. The chain carries TRBV5-6 and TRBJ2-1; D unresolved. This CDR3 reads CASSLGASYNEQFF. CDR3 sequence (DNA): TGTGCCAGCAGCTTGGGTGCTAGCTACAATGAGCAGTTCTTC.